The clone carrying this TCR beta chain has only one observation. Antigen: not known. These data come from a study of cytomegalovirus exposure and HLA in healthy donors. At the level of the study: Unique TCRs from HLA-typed donors, about 85 million of them, were held in an early data release.

A multiplex PCR was run with 60 Vbeta primers and 13 Jbeta primers. Assay: immunoSEQ multiplex PCR; the TCRdb copy retains only in-frame clones and omits some. The table includes 150,000 or so clones, around 84% detected once. Study findings and constraints: Roughly uniform depth of sequencing across donors was assumed in presence/absence analyses. Generally TCR sequences proved uncommon, though certain public TCRs appeared in numerous donors. The study put some 160 TCR beta chains on its list as cytomegalovirus-associated.

J was trimmed by 3 bases and V by 2 bases; bases with no gene match: 6. The CDR3 covers 15 residues. CDR1 is SGDLS and CDR2 is YYNGEE in the germline V gene. The TCR was taken from a middle-aged woman in good health and CMV-seropositive. The rearrangement joins TRBV9 to TRBJ2-7, with TRBD2 identical over 9 bases. Sequencing was done on a sample of PBMCs. The CDR3 nucleotides read TGTGCCAGCAGCGTTGGGACTAGCTTAAGCTACGAGCAGTACTTC. Translation: CASSVGTSLSYEQYF.